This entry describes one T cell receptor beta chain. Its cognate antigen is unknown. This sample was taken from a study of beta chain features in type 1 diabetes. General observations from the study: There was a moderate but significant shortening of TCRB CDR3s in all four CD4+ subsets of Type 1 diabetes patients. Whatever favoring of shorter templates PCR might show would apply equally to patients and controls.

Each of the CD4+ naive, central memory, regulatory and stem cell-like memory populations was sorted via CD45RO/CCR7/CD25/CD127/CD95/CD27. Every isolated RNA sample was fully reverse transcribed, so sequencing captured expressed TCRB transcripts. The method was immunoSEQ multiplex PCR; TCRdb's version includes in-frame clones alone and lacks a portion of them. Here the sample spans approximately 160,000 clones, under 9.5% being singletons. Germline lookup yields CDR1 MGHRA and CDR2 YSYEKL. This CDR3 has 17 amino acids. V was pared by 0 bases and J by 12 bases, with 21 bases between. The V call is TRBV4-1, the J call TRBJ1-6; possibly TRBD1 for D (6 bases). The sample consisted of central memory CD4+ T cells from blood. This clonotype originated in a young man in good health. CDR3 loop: CASSQDFNSGVQEPLHF. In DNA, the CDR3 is TGCGCCAGCAGCCAAGATTTCAACTCAGGGGTGCAGGAACCCCTCCACTTT.